The next 32 T cell receptor beta chains were all read from a single sample in a study of blood T cell repertoires in COVID-19. The table came from immunoSEQ multiplex PCR; TCRdb's copy has only in-frame clones and leaves some out. The table has 90,000 to 120,000 clones, about 80% seen once. The specimen sequenced was peripheral blood. The origin of the receptors is a man aged 70-80 years with acute or convalescent COVID-19.

The rearrangement links TRBV15 to TRBJ2-1; 8 bases align to TRBD2. Losses at the gene ends were 4 bases for V and 4 bases for J; bases not matched to a gene: 9. The CDR3 is 16 amino acids. Germline CDR1 reads LNHNV; CDR2 reads YYDKDF (reference sequence). The CDR3 bases are TGTGCCACCAGCATACTAGCGGACCTCATATACAATGAGCAGTTCTTC. Protein product: CATSILADLIYNEQFF.

This chain joins TRBV7-9 and TRBJ2-1; TRBD2 matches at 8 bases. After removal of 1 base from V and 4 bases from J, the junction contained 9 bases not matched to a gene. CDR1 and CDR2 from the germline V gene are SEHNR and FQNEAQ (reference sequence). CDR3 size: 17 residues. The CDR3 sequence: CASSLVGGGHVYNEQFF. CDR3 DNA sequence: TGTGCCAGCAGCTTAGTCGGCGGGGGGCATGTGTACAATGAGCAGTTCTTC.

J is TRBJ1-1 and V is TRBV29-1; D is undetermined. Germline V gene data show CDR1 as SQVTM and CDR2 as ANQGSEA. This CDR3 has 12 amino acids. The V and J ends lost 4 bases and 1 base respectively, with 7 bases between them. The CDR3 coding sequence is TGCAGCGTTGGGAGAGGGAACACTGAAGCTTTCTTT. Protein sequence: CSVGRGNTEAFF.

This clone turned up a few times. The gene calls are TRBV4-1 and TRBJ1-4; D might be TRBD1 (5 bases). V lost 1 base and J lost 5, with 5 bases in between. CDR3 length: 13 amino acids. In germline, CDR1 is MGHRA, CDR2 YSYEKL. This chain's CDR3 is CASSQGQNEKLFF. CDR3 bases: TGCGCCAGCAGCCAAGGACAGAATGAAAAACTGTTTTTT.

The chain couples TRBV9 to TRBJ1-4, with 7 positions matching TRBD1. With V trimmed by 4 bases and J by 14 bases, 11 bases remained unmatched. Germline values: CDR1 SGDLS, CDR2 YYNGEE. CDR3 length equals 13 residues. CDR3 region: CASSRDAGQSLFF. The CDR3 DNA is TGTGCCAGCAGCAGAGACGCGGGACAGAGCCTGTTTTTT.

The chain is built from TRBV27 and TRBJ1-1, with D unclear. CDR1 and CDR2 from the germline V gene are MNHEY and SMNVEV (reference sequence). Between the trimmed V and J ends, which lost 3 bases and 1 base, there was a span of 6 bases. The CDR3 runs to 13 residues. CDR3 loop: CASSFQKNTEAFF. CDR3 coding DNA: TGTGCCAGCAGTTTCCAGAAGAACACTGAAGCTTTCTTT.

This chain links TRBV19 with TRBJ2-2; 7 bases line up with TRBD1. Per germline, CDR1 LNHDA and CDR2 SQIVND (reference sequence). The junction had 7 bases not matched to a gene; V was cut back by 0 bases and J by 3 bases. This CDR3 has 17 residues. This CDR3 reads CASSIERQGWDTGELFF. Here the CDR3 DNA reads TGTGCCAGTAGTATAGAACGACAGGGATGGGACACCGGGGAGCTGTTTTTT.

The rearrangement links TRBV27 to TRBJ2-1, with D unclear. V was trimmed by 0 bases and J by 2 bases, leaving 5 bases between them. The CDR3 is 14 amino acids. CDR1 is MNHEY, CDR2 SMNVEV, per germline (reference sequence). The CDR3 sequence is CASSLSGTYNEQFF. CDR3 sequence (DNA): TGTGCCAGCAGTTTATCCGGTACCTACAATGAGCAGTTCTTC.

V is TRBV7-9 and J is TRBJ1-2; D call uncertain. Germline loops: CDR1 SEHNR, CDR2 FQNEAQ (reference sequence). V lost 0 bases to trimming and J lost 2 bases, with 7 bases between them. CDR3 size: 14 residues. Here the CDR3 DNA reads TGTGCCAGCAGCTTAGCGGCCCAGAACTATGGCTACACCTTC. Translation: CASSLAAQNYGYTF.

This clone was seen only a few times. J is TRBJ2-1 and V is TRBV13; D uncertain. This CDR3 has 12 amino acids. Germline loops: CDR1 PRHDT, CDR2 FYEKMQ (reference sequence). V was trimmed by 5 bases and J by 3 bases, leaving 5 bases between them. For the CDR3, the DNA is TGTGCCAGCAGCGAGAACTACAATGAGCAGTTCTTC. Translated: CASSENYNEQFF.

This clone was detected only once. The rearrangement uses TRBV7-8 and TRBJ2-7; 12 bases are a match to TRBD2. The CDR3 runs 13 residues. Germline values: CDR1 SGHVS, CDR2 FQNEAQ. J was trimmed by 9 bases and V by 2 bases; bases with no gene match: 2. Here the CDR3 reads CASSLQTSGGQYF. The CDR3, as DNA: TGTGCCAGCAGCTTACAGACTAGCGGGGGGCAGTACTTC.

The chain is built from TRBV2 and TRBJ2-2; 11 bases map to TRBD2. The V segment lost 2 bases and the J segment 7 bases; nucleotides outside the gene matches: 12. CDR1 is SNHLY and CDR2 is FYNNEI in the germline V gene. This CDR3 region has 18 residues. The CDR3 coding sequence is TGTGCCAGCAGTGAAACGCGCCTTAGCGGGGGGGCAGGCGGGGAGCTGTTTTTT. Translation: CASSETRLSGGAGGELFF.

The genes are TRBV15 and TRBJ1-3; D is undetermined. With 0 bases removed from V and 8 bases from J, the gap between germline ends came to 11 bases. Germline V lookup: CDR1 LNHNV, CDR2 YYDKDF (reference sequence). The CDR3 spans 14 residues. The CDR3 coding sequence is TGTGCCACCAGCAGAGATCGCGGCGGGCACACCATATATTTT. Translation gives CATSRDRGGHTIYF.

The chain combines TRBV3-1 (or the pseudogene TRBV3-2) with TRBJ1-1; TRBD1 aligns across 7 bases. Germline trimming cut 1 base from V and 1 base from J; bases unmatched to any gene: 12. This CDR3 has 18 residues. CDR1 LGHDT and CDR2 YNNKEL come from the germline V gene (reference sequence). This CDR3 reads CASSQVLAVGTENTEAFF. In DNA, the CDR3 is TGTGCCAGCAGCCAAGTTTTGGCCGTAGGGACAGAGAACACTGAAGCTTTCTTT.

The genes are TRBV5-1 and TRBJ2-7; D remains unclear. V was pared by 0 bases and J by 6 bases, with 13 bases between. From germline, CDR1 is SGHRS and CDR2 YFSETQ. This CDR3 is 14 amino acids long. CDR3 DNA sequence: TGCGCCAGCAGCTTGGCCCTCTCAGGAAGCGAGCAGTACTTC. Translation gives CASSLALSGSEQYF.

As DNA, the CDR3 is TGTGCCAGCGAGGGGACAGGGGGATTTAATTCACCCCTCCACTTT. It yields the protein CASEGTGGFNSPLHF. The chain links TRBV2 to TRBJ1-6; 11 positions match TRBD1. V lost 8 bases, J lost 6 bases, and 6 bases stayed unmatched. The CDR3 runs 15 residues. Germline V gene sequence: CDR1 SNHLY, CDR2 FYNNEI.

V usage is TRBV5-1 and J usage is TRBJ1-6, with a possible D match to TRBD1 (6 bases). Trimming pared 1 base from V and 1 base from J, leaving 12 bases between. Germline loops: CDR1 SGHRS, CDR2 YFSETQ. CDR3 length: 17 residues. The CDR3 nucleotides read TGCGCCAGCAGCTTGTTGGACAGCACATCCTATAATTCACCCCTCCACTTT. It encodes CASSLLDSTSYNSPLHF.

The V gene is TRBV19, the J gene TRBJ2-3, with TRBD2 matching 11 bases. With V trimmed by 4 bases and J by 5 bases, 5 bases remained unmatched. The CDR3 covers 15 residues. Germline CDR1 LNHDA, CDR2 SQIVND (reference sequence). CDR3 region: CASSRSSGGLDTQYF. In DNA form, the CDR3 reads TGTGCCAGTAGTAGGTCTAGCGGGGGGTTAGATACGCAGTATTTT.

The chain has TRBV6-5 and TRBJ1-3; 7 nucleotides match TRBD1. The CDR3 has 13 amino acids. Germline V gene data show CDR1 as MNHEY and CDR2 as SVGAGI. V lost 8 bases, J lost 0 bases, and 1 base stayed unmatched. CDR3 sequence: CASGDSSGNTIYF. The DNA for the CDR3 is TGTGCCAGCGGGGACAGCTCTGGAAACACCATATATTTT.

The chain recombines TRBV2 with TRBJ1-4, with D uncertain. The germline V and J ends were trimmed by 2 bases and 0 bases, with 10 bases remaining between them. Germline V gene lookup returns CDR1 SNHLY and CDR2 FYNNEI. The CDR3 contains 16 residues. CDR3 nucleotides: TGTGCCAGCAGTGAACGTGGGAGAACAACTAATGAAAAACTGTTTTTT. It specifies CASSERGRTTNEKLFF.

The rearrangement links TRBV4-3 to TRBJ1-2; D unclear. Trimming removed 0 bases from V and 3 bases from J, with 11 bases in between. The CDR3 has 15 residues. Germline values: CDR1 LGHNA, CDR2 YSLEER. The CDR3 DNA reads as TGCGCCAGCAGCCAAGATTCGGGCGGGTACTATGGCTACACCTTC. Translating gives CASSQDSGGYYGYTF.

The CDR3 DNA sequence: TGTGCCAGCAGCCAGTCCCGGACACCGATTTTGCAGTACTTC. This sequence encodes CASSQSRTPILQYF. The J gene is TRBJ2-7, the V gene TRBV3-1 (or the pseudogene TRBV3-2); weak D call: TRBD1 (5 bases). Trimming cost V 3 bases and J 9 bases, with 18 bases left between them. The CDR3 runs 14 residues. Germline lookup yields CDR1 LGHDT and CDR2 YNNKEL (reference sequence).

This chain joins TRBV18 and TRBJ1-2, with 8 bases fitting TRBD1. CDR1 is KGHSH and CDR2 is LQKENI in the germline V gene. J gave up 6 bases and V 6 bases, and 18 bases lay outside the gene matches. This CDR3 is 17 amino acids long. The CDR3 nucleotides are TGTGCCAGCTCTCCCGGACAGGGAGGATGGAGAAACAATGGCTACACCTTC. Its protein is CASSPGQGGWRNNGYTF.

The gene calls are TRBV18 and TRBJ2-4; a possible D gene is TRBD1 (5 bases). Germline CDR1 is KGHSH and CDR2 is LQKENI. The V and J ends lost 6 bases and 4 bases respectively, with 13 bases between them. CDR3 size: 14 residues. CDR3 in amino acids: CASSPPDTKNIQYF. CDR3 DNA: TGTGCCAGCTCCCCCCCGGACACGAAAAACATTCAGTACTTC.

The gene calls are TRBV21-1 and TRBJ1-4; no DNA check was done on the table's D call, TRBD1. TRBV21-1 is tagged as a pseudogene. The CDR3 is made up of 17 amino acids. The CDR3 loop reads CASSKGTGSATNEKLFF. The CDR3 region has the DNA TGTGCCAGCAGCAAGGGGACAGGGAGTGCAACTAATGAAAAACTGTTTTTT.

V is TRBV6-6 and J is TRBJ2-1, with 7 bases that match TRBD2. Losses at the gene ends were 2 bases for V and 9 bases for J; bases not matched to a gene: 4. Germline V CDR1 and CDR2: MNHNY, SVGAGI (reference sequence). This CDR3 comprises 13 residues. The CDR3 nucleotides are TGTGCCAGCAGTTACCCGGGCGGGGGTGAGCAGTTCTTC. Residues: CASSYPGGGEQFF.

This clone was seen once. V is TRBV7-9 and J is TRBJ2-3; D possibly corresponds to TRBD2 (6 bases). The V end lost 5 bases, the J end lost 2 bases, and 14 bases lay between the germline ends. The CDR3 contains 15 residues. Germline CDR1 is SEHNR and CDR2 is FQNEAQ (reference sequence). The CDR3 protein is CASSAKSGVTDTQYF. In DNA, the CDR3 is TGTGCCAGCAGCGCCAAGTCGGGGGTCACAGATACGCAGTATTTT.

The chain recombines TRBV7-8 with TRBJ2-5; 9 bases match TRBD2. The CDR3 runs to 16 residues. Trimming at V came to 0 bases and at J to 4 bases, leaving 6 bases not matched to a gene. Germline CDR1 and CDR2: SGHVS and FQNEAQ. This CDR3 is CASSLASAGGRETQYF. In DNA form, the CDR3 reads TGTGCCAGCAGCTTAGCGTCTGCGGGGGGGCGAGAGACCCAGTACTTC. The full variable domain, completed using reference TRBV7-8 and TRBJ2-5, is GAGVSQSPRYKVAKRGQDVALRCDPISGHVSLFWYQQALGQGPEFLTYFQNEAQLDKSGLPSDRFFAERPEGSVSTLKIQRTQQEDSAVYLCASSLASAGGRETQYFGPGTRLLVL.

This sequence joins TRBV28 and TRBJ1-2; D may be TRBD1 (5 bases). The CDR3 covers 14 residues. Germline V gene sequence: CDR1 MDHEN, CDR2 SYDVKM. Trimming stripped 6 bases from V and 8 bases from J, with 19 bases between. The CDR3 sequence is CASRPGGREDGYTF. In DNA, the CDR3 is TGTGCCAGCAGGCCGGGCGGCAGGGAGGACGGCTACACCTTC.

The sample holds one count of this clone. CDR3 region: CASSRRQGQSEKLFF. CDR3 bases: TGTGCCAGCAGCCGTCGACAGGGTCAGTCTGAAAAACTGTTTTTT. The chain joins TRBV9 to TRBJ1-4; 7 bases align to TRBD1. CDR3 size: 15 residues. With V trimmed by 4 bases and J by 7 bases, 10 bases remained unmatched. Germline assignment: CDR1 SGDLS and CDR2 YYNGEE.

CDR3 nucleotide sequence: TGTGCCAGCAGCTTAACTAGCGGGGGGAATCCCTACAATGAGCAGTTCTTC. Translation gives CASSLTSGGNPYNEQFF. The V call is TRBV7-8, the J call TRBJ2-1; 12 bases align to TRBD2. The CDR3 sequence is 17 residues long. Losses at the gene ends were 2 bases for V and 2 bases for J; bases not matched to a gene: 4. Germline loops: CDR1 SGHVS, CDR2 FQNEAQ.

V usage is TRBV29-1 and J usage is TRBJ1-1; D unresolved. V lost 7 bases, J lost 4 bases, and 10 bases lay in between. Germline V CDR1 and CDR2: SQVTM, ANQGSEA. The CDR3 has 11 residues. The CDR3 nucleotides are TGCAGCGCTGGCCTGAGCACTGAAGCTTTCTTT. It translates to CSAGLSTEAFF.